Each of the 10 T cell receptor beta chains below was sequenced from the same sample in a study of lymphopenia after photon versus proton radiotherapy. Sequenced by immunoSEQ multiplex PCR; TCRdb stores in-frame clones only, minus some. The table shows 40,000 or so clones, with about 93% occurring only once. The material sequenced was peripheral blood, taken from a patient treated with photon-based radiotherapy. The receptors come from a man between 60 and 75 years old with cholangiocarcinoma.

The CDR3 region has the DNA TGCAGCGTTGCGGGACAGAGGGATGATGAGCAGTTCTTC. It codes for CSVAGQRDDEQFF. The chain combines TRBV29-1 with TRBJ2-1; 7 bases line up with TRBD1. Germline assignment: CDR1 SQVTM and CDR2 ANQGSEA. This CDR3 region has 13 residues. V shed 4 bases, J shed 8 bases, and the junction held 8 bases outside the gene matches.

The chain has TRBV19 and TRBJ2-1, with D uncertain. V lost 11 bases and J 0 bases, leaving 14 bases between the germline ends. The CDR3 sequence is 14 residues long. Germline-derived CDR1 and CDR2 are LNHDA and SQIVND (reference sequence). Here the CDR3 reads CAGLGQSSYNEQFF. The CDR3 DNA is TGTGCCGGCTTGGGTCAGAGCTCCTACAATGAGCAGTTCTTC. Looking up the rest from reference TRBV19 and TRBJ2-1 gives the full variable domain: DGGITQSPKYLFRKEGQNVTLSCEQNLNHDAMYWYRQDPGQGLRLIYYSQIVNDFQKGDIAEGYSVSREKKESFPLTVTSAQKNPTAFYLCAGLGQSSYNEQFFGPGTRLTVL.

In this sample, this clone turned up once. This rearrangement joins TRBV7-9 to TRBJ1-3; D unclear. The CDR3 is made up of 13 amino acids. Germline loops: CDR1 SEHNR, CDR2 FQNEAQ (reference sequence). The V and J ends lost 8 bases and 0 bases respectively, with 8 bases between them. CDR3 in DNA: TGTGCCAGCTTACGGAGCTCTGGAAACACCATATATTTT. It translates to CASLRSSGNTIYF.

The table lists this clone with a few counts. This chain uses TRBV7-9 with TRBJ2-7, with D unclear. With 1 base removed from V and 0 bases from J, the gap between germline ends came to 10 bases. The germline CDR1 and CDR2 sequences are SEHNR and FQNEAQ (reference sequence). The CDR3 sequence is 15 residues long. CDR3 sequence: CASSLGSTLSYEQYF. Here the CDR3 DNA reads TGTGCCAGCAGCTTAGGGTCAACCCTCTCCTACGAGCAGTACTTC.

The chain has TRBV29-1 and TRBJ2-2; D possibly corresponds to TRBD1 (7 bases). Germline V gene lookup returns CDR1 SQVTM and CDR2 ANQGSEA. Between the trimmed V and J ends, which lost 0 bases and 2 bases, there was a span of 13 bases. CDR3 size: 16 residues. This chain's CDR3 is CSVEDSGGINTGELFF. CDR3 nucleotides: TGCAGCGTTGAAGATTCAGGGGGGATAAACACCGGGGAGCTGTTTTTT.

V gene TRBV5-5 combines with J gene TRBJ2-7; D remains unclear. Germline V gives CDR1 SGHKS, CDR2 YYEKEE (reference sequence). The CDR3 has 11 amino acids. Trimming pared 0 bases from V and 5 bases from J, leaving 3 bases between. The CDR3 DNA reads as TGTGCCAGCAGCTTGGGGGACGAGCAGTACTTC. Amino acids: CASSLGDEQYF.

The rearrangement links TRBV13 to TRBJ2-1, with 11 bases that match TRBD2. Germline V gene data show CDR1 as PRHDT and CDR2 as FYEKMQ (reference sequence). V lost 5 bases, J lost 6 bases, and 6 bases stayed unmatched. CDR3 length: 15 amino acids. The CDR3 nucleotides are TGTGCCAGCAGCCTACTAGCGGGAGCCTCCAATGAGCAGTTCTTC. Protein product: CASSLLAGASNEQFF.

V is TRBV28 and J is TRBJ2-4; D is unresolved. The CDR3 totals 14 residues. V lost 6 bases and J 0 bases, leaving 9 bases between the germline ends. The germline V gene encodes CDR1 MDHEN and CDR2 SYDVKM. The CDR3 loop is CASSDNLAKNIQYF. The CDR3 nucleotides are TGTGCCAGCAGCGACAACTTAGCCAAAAACATTCAGTACTTC.

The V gene is TRBV19, the J gene TRBJ2-2; D tentatively reads TRBD1 or TRBD2 (5 bases each). The germline CDR1 and CDR2 sequences are LNHDA and SQIVND (reference sequence). The CDR3 loop spans 15 amino acids. The ends were cut back, 3 bases at V and 5 bases at J, with 13 bases in the middle. Here the CDR3 DNA reads TGTGCCAGTAGTATGAGGGACCTAGGGACCGGGGAGCTGTTTTTT. Its protein product is CASSMRDLGTGELFF.

The genes are TRBV4-3 and TRBJ1-6, with D maybe TRBD1 (5 bases). Trimming cost V 1 base and J 6 bases, with 13 bases left between them. This CDR3 spans 16 amino acids. The germline V gene has CDR1 LGHNA and CDR2 YSLEER. The CDR3 nucleotides read TGCGCCAGCAGCCAAGCTTTAGGGGCGATTAATTCACCCCTCCACTTT. Translation gives CASSQALGAINSPLHF.